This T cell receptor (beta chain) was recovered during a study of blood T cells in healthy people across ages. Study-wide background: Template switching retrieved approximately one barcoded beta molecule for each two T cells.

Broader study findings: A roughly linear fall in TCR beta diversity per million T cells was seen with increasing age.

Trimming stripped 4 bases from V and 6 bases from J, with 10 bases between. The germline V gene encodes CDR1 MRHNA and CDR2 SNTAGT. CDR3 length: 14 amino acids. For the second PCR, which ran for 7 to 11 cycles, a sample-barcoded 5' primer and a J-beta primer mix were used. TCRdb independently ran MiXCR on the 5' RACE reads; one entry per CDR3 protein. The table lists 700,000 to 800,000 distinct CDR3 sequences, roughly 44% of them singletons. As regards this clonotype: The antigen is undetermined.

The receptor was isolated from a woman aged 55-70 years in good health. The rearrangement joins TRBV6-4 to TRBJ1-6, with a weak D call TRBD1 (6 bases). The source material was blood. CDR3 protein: CASSAEGGNSPLHF. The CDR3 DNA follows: TGTGCCAGCAGTGCGGAAGGGGGTAATTCACCCCTCCACTTT.